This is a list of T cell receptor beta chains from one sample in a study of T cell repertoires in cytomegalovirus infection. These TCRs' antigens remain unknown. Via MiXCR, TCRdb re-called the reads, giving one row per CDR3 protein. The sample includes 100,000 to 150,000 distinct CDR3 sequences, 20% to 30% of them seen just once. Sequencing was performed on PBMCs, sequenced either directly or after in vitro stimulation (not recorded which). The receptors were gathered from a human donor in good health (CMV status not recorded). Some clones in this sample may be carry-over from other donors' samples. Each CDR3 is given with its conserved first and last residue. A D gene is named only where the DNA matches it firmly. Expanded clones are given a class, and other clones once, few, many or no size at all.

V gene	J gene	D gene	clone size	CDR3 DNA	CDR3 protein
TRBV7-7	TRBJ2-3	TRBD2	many	TGTGCCAGCAGCCCGGGACTAGGGCTCACAGATACGCAGTATTTT	CASSPGLGLTDTQYF
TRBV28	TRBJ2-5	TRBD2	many	TGTGCCAGCAGTTTCGACGGGGGGGAGACCCAGTACTTC	CASSFDGGETQYF
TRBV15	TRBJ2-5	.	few	TGTGCCACCAGCGGGGGCCGAAAAGAGACCCAGTACTTC	CATSGGRKETQYF
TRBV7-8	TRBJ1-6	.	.	TGTGCCAGCAGCTTTGGGGACGCCTCGAATTCTAATTCACCCCTCCACTTT	CASSFGDASNSNSPLHF
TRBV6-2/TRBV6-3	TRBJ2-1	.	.	TGTGCCAGCAGTCCGGGAGTGGAGCAGTTCTTC	CASSPGVEQFF
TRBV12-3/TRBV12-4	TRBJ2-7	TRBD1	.	TGTGCCAGCAGTCCGATGACAGGGGGCGGTTGGTACGAGCAGTACTTC	CASSPMTGGGWYEQYF
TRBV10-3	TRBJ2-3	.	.	TGTGCCATCAGTGGGCGGTCAGGTACGCAGTATTTT	CAISGRSGTQYF
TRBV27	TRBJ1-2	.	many	TGTGCCAGCTGTGACCAGGGAAGGAATCCTCCCCTCGGTATTGGCTACACCTTC	CASCDQGRNPPLGIGYTF
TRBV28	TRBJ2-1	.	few	TGTGCCAGCAGTTTAGCGAGAGGGCGGCAGTTCTTC	CASSLARGRQFF
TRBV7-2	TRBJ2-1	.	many	TGTGCCAGCACCTTCTTAGCGGACGGTTACAATGAGCAGTTCTTC	CASTFLADGYNEQFF
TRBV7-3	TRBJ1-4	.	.	TGTGCCAGCAGCCCCTCTTCAGGGGAGGGAGAAAAACTGTTTTTT	CASSPSSGEGEKLFF
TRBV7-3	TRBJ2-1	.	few	TGTGCCAGCAGCTCTCCCGTGTGGCTAGTGAACAATGAGCAGTTCTTC	CASSSPVWLVNNEQFF
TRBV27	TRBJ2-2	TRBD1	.	TGTGCCAGCAGTTACCTCCGGGACAGACCTATCACCGGGGAGCTGTTTTTT	CASSYLRDRPITGELFF
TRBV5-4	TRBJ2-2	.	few	TGTGCCAGCATCCACAACGACGTTTGGGGGGACACCGGGGAGCTGTTTTTT	CASIHNDVWGDTGELFF
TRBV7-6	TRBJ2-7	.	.	TGTGCCAGCAGCCCAGCAGGGAGCTCCTACGAGCAGTACTTC	CASSPAGSSYEQYF
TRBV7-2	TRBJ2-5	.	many	TGTGCCAGCAGCTTACGGCTAACCGGTGGAGAGACCCAGTACTTC	CASSLRLTGGETQYF
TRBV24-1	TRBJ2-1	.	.	TGTGCCACAAATAGGGGGGGGAGCAATGAGCAGTTCTTC	CATNRGGSNEQFF
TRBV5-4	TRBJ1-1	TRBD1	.	TGTGCCAGCAGCTTGAAACAGGGGGGCACTGAAGCTTTCTTT	CASSLKQGGTEAFF
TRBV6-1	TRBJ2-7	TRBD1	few	TGTGCCAGCAGGGGACAGGTCTTGAGCGAGCAGTACTTC	CASRGQVLSEQYF
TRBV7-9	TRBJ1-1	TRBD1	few	TGTGCCAGCAGCCCAAGGACAGGGTACAGTATGAACACTGAAGCTTTCTTT	CASSPRTGYSMNTEAFF
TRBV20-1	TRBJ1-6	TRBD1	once	TGCAGTGCCTGGGGACAGGGGGCTAATTCACCCCTCCACTTT	CSAWGQGANSPLHF
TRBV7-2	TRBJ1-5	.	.	TGTGCCAGCAGCAACCCTAATCAGCCCCAGCATTTT	CASSNPNQPQHF
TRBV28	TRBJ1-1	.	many	TGTGCCAGCAGGAAACCCGGGGGGAGATCAGTGGGCACTGAAGCTTTCTTT	CASRKPGGRSVGTEAFF
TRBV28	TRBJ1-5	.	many	TGTGCCAGCAGCCTAGGGGGAAAGCCCCAGCATTTT	CASSLGGKPQHF
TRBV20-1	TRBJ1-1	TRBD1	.	TGCAGTGCTTCCAGACAGGGGGGCACTGAAGCTTTCTTT	CSASRQGGTEAFF